The sequence of this T cell receptor (beta chain) was determined in a study of radiotherapy plus CTLA-4 blockade in lung cancer. Study at large: Disease control was seen in approximately 29% of patients, objective responses in 15% to 20%. Points from the study as a whole: After radiotherapy and ipilimumab, tumor-derived clones expanded in peripheral blood. Reports state that early shifts in blood T cell clones, with interferon-beta, best predicted response.

For this clone: Its antigen remains unknown.

The CDR3 consists of 17 residues. CDR1 is MGHRA, CDR2 YSYEKL, per germline. Between the trimmed V and J ends, which lost 4 bases and 0 bases, there was a span of 19 bases. Sequenced by immunoSEQ multiplex PCR; TCRdb stores in-frame clones only, minus some. The data contain about 51,000 clones, about 85% of them singletons. This rearrangement joins TRBV4-1 to TRBJ2-7; possible D gene TRBD1, 6 bases. This specimen was peripheral blood, taken from a patient treated with radiotherapy plus ipilimumab. This receptor was obtained from a human donor with non-small cell lung cancer who had a complete response to radiotherapy plus ipilimumab. This CDR3 reads CASSRPSGTTFSYEQYV. The DNA of the CDR3 is TGCGCCAGCAGCCGCCCTTCCGGGACAACCTTCTCCTACGAGCAGTACGTC.